Following are 4 T cell receptor beta chains from one sample sequenced in a study of T cell responses to AZD1222 COVID-19 vaccine. Profiled with immunoSEQ multiplex PCR; TCRdb holds only in-frame clones, not every one. The data hold some 140,000 clones, with around 90% observed a single time. The input for sequencing was peripheral blood, taken on day 0 of AZD1222 vaccination. The receptors come from an adult in good health.

The rearrangement uses TRBV7-9 and TRBJ2-7; a weak D match, TRBD2 (6 bases). The CDR3 has 15 residues. Germline assignment: CDR1 SEHNR and CDR2 FQNEAQ (reference sequence). V was cut by 2 bases and J by 3 bases, with 14 bases left in between. CDR3 amino acids: CASSLNAAGLYEQYF. CDR3 DNA sequence: TGTGCCAGCAGCTTAAACGCCGCGGGGCTCTACGAGCAGTACTTC.

This clone has just one count. The chain employs TRBV9 and TRBJ1-3; D may be TRBD1 (6 bases). Germline CDR1 is SGDLS and CDR2 is YYNGEE. There are 15 residues in the CDR3. The germline V and J ends were trimmed by 0 bases and 4 bases, with 11 bases remaining between them. CDR3 protein: CASSVEGGTGNTIYF. For the CDR3, the DNA is TGTGCCAGCAGCGTAGAGGGGGGAACCGGAAACACCATATATTTT.

The rearrangement joins TRBV2 to TRBJ1-3; 8 bases agree with TRBD1. V shed 7 bases, J shed 4 bases, and the junction held 3 bases outside the gene matches. Germline V gives CDR1 SNHLY, CDR2 FYNNEI. There are 13 residues in the CDR3. The CDR3 loop reads CASTDRGGNTIYF. The CDR3 nucleotides read TGTGCCAGCACCGACAGGGGAGGAAACACCATATATTTT.

The count of this clone is one. V usage is TRBV9 and J usage is TRBJ2-1; the match to TRBD2 covers 14 bases. Germline V gives CDR1 SGDLS, CDR2 YYNGEE. The V segment lost 0 bases and the J segment 3 bases; nucleotides outside the gene matches: 11. The CDR3 is 20 residues long. The CDR3 nucleotides read TGTGCCAGCAGCGTAGAGCTCGGACTAGCGGGAGGAGGGCTCTACAATGAGCAGTTCTTC. Protein sequence: CASSVELGLAGGGLYNEQFF.